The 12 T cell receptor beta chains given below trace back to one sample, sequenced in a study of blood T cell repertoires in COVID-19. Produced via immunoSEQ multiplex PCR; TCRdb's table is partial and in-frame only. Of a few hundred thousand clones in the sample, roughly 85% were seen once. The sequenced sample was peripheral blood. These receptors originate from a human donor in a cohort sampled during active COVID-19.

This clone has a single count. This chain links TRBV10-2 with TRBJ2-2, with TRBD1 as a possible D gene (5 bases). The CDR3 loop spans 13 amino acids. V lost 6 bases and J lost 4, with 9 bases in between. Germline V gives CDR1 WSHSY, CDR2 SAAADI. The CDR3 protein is CASRRGSTGELFF. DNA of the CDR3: TGCGCCAGCAGAAGGGGTAGCACCGGGGAGCTGTTTTTT.

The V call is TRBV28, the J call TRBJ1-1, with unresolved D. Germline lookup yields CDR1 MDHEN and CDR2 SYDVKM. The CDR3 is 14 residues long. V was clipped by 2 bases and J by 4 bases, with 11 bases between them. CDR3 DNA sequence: TGTGCCAGCAGTTTAAGGAGGTTAATCACTGAAGCTTTCTTT. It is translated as CASSLRRLITEAFF. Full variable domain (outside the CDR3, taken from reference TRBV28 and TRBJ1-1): DVKVTQSSRYLVKRTGEKVFLECVQDMDHENMFWYRQDPGLGLRLIYFSYDVKMKEKGDIPEGYSVSREKKERFSLILESASTNQTSMYLCASSLRRLITEAFFGQGTRLTVV.

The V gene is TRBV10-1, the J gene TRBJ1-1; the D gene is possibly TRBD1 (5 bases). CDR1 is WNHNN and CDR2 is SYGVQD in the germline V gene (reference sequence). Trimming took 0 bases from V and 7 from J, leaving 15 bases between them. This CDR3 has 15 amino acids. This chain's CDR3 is CASSESIGRQIEAFF. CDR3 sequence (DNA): TGCGCCAGCAGTGAGTCGATAGGGCGACAGATTGAAGCTTTCTTT.

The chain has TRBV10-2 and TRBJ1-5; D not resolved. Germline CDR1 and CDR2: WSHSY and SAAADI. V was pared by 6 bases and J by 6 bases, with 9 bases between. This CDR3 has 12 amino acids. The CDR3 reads CASSPEVQPQHF. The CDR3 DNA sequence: TGCGCCAGCAGCCCAGAAGTTCAGCCCCAGCATTTT.

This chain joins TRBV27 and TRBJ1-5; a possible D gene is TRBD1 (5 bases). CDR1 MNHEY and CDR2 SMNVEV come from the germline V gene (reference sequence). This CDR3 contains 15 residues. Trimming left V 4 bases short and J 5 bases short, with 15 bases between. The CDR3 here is CASSSIRGGYQPQHF. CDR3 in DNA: TGTGCCAGCAGTTCTATCCGCGGGGGATATCAGCCCCAGCATTTT.

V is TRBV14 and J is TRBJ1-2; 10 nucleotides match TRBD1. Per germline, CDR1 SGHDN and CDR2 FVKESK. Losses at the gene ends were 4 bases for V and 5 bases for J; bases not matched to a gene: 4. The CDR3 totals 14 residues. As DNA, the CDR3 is TGTGCCAGCAGCCGGGACAGGGGCGGATATGGCTACACCTTC. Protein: CASSRDRGGYGYTF.

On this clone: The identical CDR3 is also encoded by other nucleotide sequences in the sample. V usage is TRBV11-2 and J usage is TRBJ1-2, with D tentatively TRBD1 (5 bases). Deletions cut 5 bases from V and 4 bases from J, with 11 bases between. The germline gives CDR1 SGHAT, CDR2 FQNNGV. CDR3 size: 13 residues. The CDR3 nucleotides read TGTGCCAGCAGCCGCGGGACGGCCTATGGCTACACCTTC. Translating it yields CASSRGTAYGYTF.

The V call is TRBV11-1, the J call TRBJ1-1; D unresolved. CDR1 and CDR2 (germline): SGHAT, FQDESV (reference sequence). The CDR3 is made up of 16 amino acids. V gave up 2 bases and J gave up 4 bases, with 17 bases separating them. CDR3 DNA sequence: TGTGCCAGCAGCTTAAGACTACAGACCCTGGGCACTGAAGCTTTCTTT. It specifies CASSLRLQTLGTEAFF. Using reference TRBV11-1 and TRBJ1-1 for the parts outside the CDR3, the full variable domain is EAEVAQSPRYKITEKSQAVAFWCDPISGHATLYWYRQILGQGPELLVQFQDESVVDDSQLPKDRFSAERLKGVDSTLKIQPAELGDSAMYLCASSLRLQTLGTEAFFGQGTRLTVV.

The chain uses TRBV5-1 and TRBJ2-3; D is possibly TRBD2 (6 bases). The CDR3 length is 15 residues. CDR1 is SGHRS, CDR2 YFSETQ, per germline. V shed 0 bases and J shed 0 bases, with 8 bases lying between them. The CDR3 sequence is CASSLEAGSTDTQYF. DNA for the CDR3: TGCGCCAGCAGCTTGGAAGCGGGTAGCACAGATACGCAGTATTTT.

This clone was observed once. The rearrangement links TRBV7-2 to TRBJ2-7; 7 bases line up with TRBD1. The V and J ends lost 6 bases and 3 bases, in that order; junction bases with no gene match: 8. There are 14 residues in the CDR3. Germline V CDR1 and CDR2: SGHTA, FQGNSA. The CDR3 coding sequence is TGTGCCAGCAGGAAGCCGGGACAGTTCTACGAGCAGTACTTC. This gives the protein CASRKPGQFYEQYF.

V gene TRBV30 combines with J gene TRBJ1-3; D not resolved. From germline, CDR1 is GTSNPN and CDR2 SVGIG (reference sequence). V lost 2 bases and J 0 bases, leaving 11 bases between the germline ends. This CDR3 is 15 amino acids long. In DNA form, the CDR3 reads TGTGCCTGGAGTTTGGGAGTAAACTCTGGAAACACCATATATTTT. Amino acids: CAWSLGVNSGNTIYF.

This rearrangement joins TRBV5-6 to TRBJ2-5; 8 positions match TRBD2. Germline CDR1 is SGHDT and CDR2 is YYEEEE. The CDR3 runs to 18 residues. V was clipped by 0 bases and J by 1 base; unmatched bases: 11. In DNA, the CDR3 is TGTGCCAGCAGCTTGGAACCCCTTAGCGGGGCCCTCCAAGAGACCCAGTACTTC. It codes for CASSLEPLSGALQETQYF.